The next 26 T cell receptor beta chains were all read from a single sample in a study of blood T cells in healthy people across ages. Then a second PCR, running about 6 to 11 cycles, was carried out with a sample-barcoded 5' primer and a J-beta primer mix. TCRdb re-called the 5' RACE reads with MiXCR, one entry per CDR3 protein. The sample records 710,000 or so distinct CDR3 sequences, approximately 22% being singletons. The sample comprised blood. These receptors were taken from a man in his 70s in good health.

This chain connects TRBV27 to TRBJ2-7; possible D gene TRBD1, 5 bases. Germline CDR1 reads MNHEY; CDR2 reads SMNVEV (reference sequence). The length of the CDR3 is 11 residues. The V and J ends lost 5 bases and 13 bases respectively, with 15 bases between them. The CDR3 loop reads CASSATGSYYF. The CDR3 nucleotides are TGTGCCAGCAGTGCTACAGGAAGTTACTACTTC.

This clonotype was recorded a few times. The V call is TRBV6-1, the J call TRBJ1-2; D call uncertain. V lost 2 bases, J lost 7 bases, and 2 bases lay in between. Germline V gene lookup returns CDR1 MNHNS and CDR2 SASEGT. The CDR3 consists of 10 residues. The CDR3 region is CASSEFGYTF. In DNA form, the CDR3 reads TGTGCCAGCAGTGAATTTGGCTACACCTTC.

This clonotype was observed a handful of times. The conserved closing phenylalanine or tryptophan is absent in this CDR3, likely reflecting a read error. The limits of the CDR3 on the DNA are not certain, so only TCRdb's listed CDR3 is given. The CDR3 spells CASIPGTPYC. The chain is built from TRBV6-6 and TRBJ2-5; TRBD1, the D gene given by the table, was not confirmed from the DNA. The germline CDR1 and CDR2 sequences are MNHNY and SVGAGI (reference sequence). With termini counted, the CDR3 has 10 amino acids.

The chain recombines TRBV7-8 with TRBJ2-3; TRBD2 matches at 12 bases. With 1 base clipped from V and 0 bases from J, the junction kept 8 bases outside the gene matches. This CDR3 has 19 residues. Germline V lookup: CDR1 SGHVS, CDR2 FQNEAQ. This CDR3 reads CASSLVRPSGGASTDTQYF. The CDR3 DNA reads as TGTGCCAGCAGCTTAGTACGTCCTAGCGGGGGGGCGAGCACAGATACGCAGTATTTT.

This clonotype was observed a few times. The chain recombines TRBV12-3 or TRBV12-4 with TRBJ1-2; D is ambiguous. The CDR3 covers 13 residues. Trimming cost V 7 bases and J 4 bases, with 13 bases left between them. The CDR3 DNA reads TGTGCCAGCACCCGAACTGGACTCTATGGCTACACCTTC. As protein: CASTRTGLYGYTF.

This clonotype showed up just a few times. J is TRBJ1-1 and V is TRBV20-1, with D possibly matching TRBD1 (6 bases). V lost 6 bases and J 4 bases, leaving 30 bases between the germline ends. Germline assignment: CDR1 DFQATT and CDR2 SNEGSKA (reference sequence). This CDR3 region has 18 residues. CDR3 bases: TGCAGTGCCAAAGCGAAGGGGACACGCGAACTGCGAAGCACTGAAGCTTTCTTT. As protein: CSAKAKGTRELRSTEAFF.

This clonotype was detected only a few times. The chain links TRBV28 to TRBJ2-3, with 7 bases aligning to TRBD1. The CDR3 covers 14 residues. V shed 6 bases, J shed 4 bases, and the junction held 7 bases outside the gene matches. Germline assignment: CDR1 MDHEN and CDR2 SYDVKM. CDR3 protein: CASSDLTGPDTQYF. The CDR3 nucleotides read TGTGCCAGCAGCGATTTGACAGGGCCAGATACGCAGTATTTT.

This chain connects TRBV18 to TRBJ2-5; no clear D gene. The J call may be in error: the DNA end matches TRBJ2-7 better. Germline lookup yields CDR1 KGHSH and CDR2 LQKENI. This CDR3 has 15 amino acids. Here the CDR3 DNA reads TGTGCCAGCTCACCCCGATGGACGGATTCCTACGAGCAGTACTTC. As protein: CASSPRWTDSYEQYF.

The chain employs TRBV11-3 and TRBJ2-5; 8 nucleotides match TRBD1. V lost 3 bases, J lost 3 bases, and 6 bases stayed unmatched. The germline gives CDR1 SGHNT, CDR2 YENEEA. The CDR3 covers 15 residues. This CDR3 reads CASSFDRGQEETQYF. In nucleotides, the CDR3 is TGTGCCAGCAGCTTCGACAGGGGCCAGGAAGAGACCCAGTACTTC.

This clonotype has more than one count but fewer than ten. The rearrangement links TRBV20-1 to TRBJ2-5; maybe TRBD2 (6 bases). Trimming pared 5 bases from V and 3 bases from J, leaving 19 bases between. CDR1 and CDR2 from the germline V gene are DFQATT and SNEGSKA (reference sequence). The CDR3 has 15 amino acids. CDR3: CSAGYSGHTEETQYF. As DNA, the CDR3 is TGCAGTGCTGGTTATAGCGGACACACCGAAGAGACCCAGTACTTC.

The chain uses TRBV6-1 and TRBJ2-1; 12 bases align to TRBD2. After removal of 8 bases from V and 3 bases from J, the junction contained 5 bases not matched to a gene. Germline loops: CDR1 MNHNS, CDR2 SASEGT. There are 15 residues in the CDR3. Here the CDR3 reads CASETSGGLYNEQFF. The CDR3 DNA reads as TGTGCCAGCGAGACTAGCGGGGGACTCTACAATGAGCAGTTCTTC.

The chain joins TRBV3-1 to TRBJ2-1; 7 bases agree with TRBD2. The DNA end lines up better with TRBJ2-7; the J call may be wrong. The V gene's germline CDR1 is LGHDT and CDR2 YNNKEL (reference sequence). The CDR3 spans 12 residues. In DNA, the CDR3 is TGTGCCAGCAGCCCTCCTAGCGGCTGGCAGTACTTC. It translates to CASSPPSGWQYF.

This clonotype was picked up a small number of times. J is TRBJ1-3 and V is TRBV6-6; D unresolved. CDR1 and CDR2 from the germline V gene are MNHNY and SVGAGI (reference sequence). V was trimmed by 8 bases and J by 7 bases, leaving 9 bases between them. The CDR3 is 11 residues long. The CDR3 protein is CASSRHNTIYF. In nucleotides, the CDR3 is TGTGCCAGCTCCCGACACAACACCATATATTTT.

The chain joins TRBV14 to TRBJ1-3, with D unresolved. Germline CDR1 is SGHDN and CDR2 is FVKESK. CDR3 length: 15 amino acids. Trimming cost V 2 bases and J 4 bases, with 12 bases left between them. CDR3 residues: CASSQYMVIGNTIYF. CDR3 coding DNA: TGTGCCAGCAGCCAATATATGGTAATCGGAAACACCATATATTTT.

This chain connects TRBV30 to TRBJ1-4; D call uncertain. Germline lookup yields CDR1 GTSNPN and CDR2 SVGIG (reference sequence). The V and J ends lost 0 bases and 7 bases respectively, with 9 bases between them. The CDR3 is 13 amino acids. The CDR3: CAWSVFNPEKLFF. CDR3 sequence (DNA): TGTGCCTGGAGTGTATTCAATCCTGAAAAACTGTTTTTT. The entire variable domain, with the rest obtained from reference TRBV30 and TRBJ1-4, is as follows: SQTIHQWPATLVQPVGSPLSLECTVEGTSNPNLYWYRQAAGRGLQLLFYSVGIGQISSEVPQNLSASRPQDRQFILSSKKLLLSDSGFYLCAWSVFNPEKLFFGSGTQLSVL.

This clonotype was observed a handful of times. This chain connects TRBV20-1 to TRBJ2-5; 13 bases fit TRBD2. Germline lookup yields CDR1 DFQATT and CDR2 SNEGSKA (reference sequence). The V and J ends lost 5 bases and 3 bases, in that order; junction bases with no gene match: 3. This CDR3 has 14 residues. CDR3: CSAWGTSGEETQYF. DNA for the CDR3: TGCAGTGCTTGGGGGACTAGCGGGGAAGAGACCCAGTACTTC.

This chain connects TRBV12-3 or TRBV12-4 to TRBJ2-2, with TRBD2 matching 9 bases. The CDR3 contains 16 residues. V trimming: 1 base; J trimming: 1 base; junction bases outside the gene matches: 1. The CDR3 sequence is CASSLGLAVNTGELFF. CDR3 nucleotides: TGTGCCAGCAGTTTAGGACTAGCGGTGAACACCGGGGAGCTGTTTTTT.

Here the CDR3 DNA reads TGCGCCAGCAGCCAAGATCGGAGTCCCCGCACAGATACGCAGTATTTT. It specifies CASSQDRSPRTDTQYF. This chain connects TRBV4-1 to TRBJ2-3, with no clear D. Germline V gene data show CDR1 as MGHRA and CDR2 as YSYEKL. V lost 0 bases to trimming and J lost 1 base, with 11 bases between them. CDR3 length equals 16 residues.

This chain uses TRBV29-1 with TRBJ2-5, with D uncertain. The closer fit of TRBJ2-1 to the DNA end suggests the J call may be wrong. The CDR3 runs 12 residues. CDR1 and CDR2 (germline): SQVTM, ANQGSEA. CDR3 nucleotides: TGCAGCGTTGATCTTACGAGCAATGAGCAGTTCTTC. It specifies CSVDLTSNEQFF.

The V gene is TRBV5-1, the J gene TRBJ1-2, with D perhaps TRBD1 (6 bases). Germline values: CDR1 SGHRS, CDR2 YFSETQ. V lost 4 bases and J 1 base, leaving 11 bases between the germline ends. CDR3 length: 14 residues. The CDR3 sequence: CASSVTGDNYGYTF. The CDR3 bases are TGCGCCAGCAGCGTGACAGGAGATAACTATGGCTACACCTTC.

This clonotype was found a few times. The CDR3 loop is CASSQWGTALEGYTF. DNA of the CDR3: TGCGCCAGCAGCCAGTGGGGGACAGCCCTTGAGGGCTACACCTTC. This chain connects TRBV4-1 to TRBJ1-2; 7 bases align to TRBD1. The germline CDR1 and CDR2 sequences are MGHRA and YSYEKL. The CDR3 extends over 15 amino acids. The J segment lost 8 bases and the V segment lost 3 bases, leaving 12 bases of the junction unmatched.

The V call is TRBV7-9, the J call TRBJ1-4; D unresolved. The length of the CDR3 is 13 residues. The germline V and J ends were trimmed by 4 bases and 11 bases, with 14 bases remaining between them. Germline CDR1 and CDR2: SEHNR and FQNEAQ (reference sequence). The CDR3 coding sequence is TGTGCCAGCAGCTCCGAGGTTCCAGGTAAACTGTTTTTT. Translation: CASSSEVPGKLFF.

Points on this clonotype: A read error may be the cause here, since a much bigger clone is one base away. The chain links TRBV3-1 to TRBJ2-1; D is unclear. V lost 7 bases to trimming and J lost 5 bases, with 6 bases between them. This CDR3 region has 11 residues. Per germline, CDR1 LGHDT and CDR2 YNNKEL (reference sequence). As DNA, the CDR3 is TGTGCCAGCATCTCACACAATGAGCAGTTCTTC. Residues: CASISHNEQFF.

This clonotype turned up a few times. The rearrangement links TRBV7-9 to TRBJ2-3, with D possibly matching TRBD1 (5 bases). The germline V gene has CDR1 SEHNR and CDR2 FQNEAQ (reference sequence). The CDR3 runs 15 residues. Trimming cost V 5 bases and J 1 base, with 13 bases left between them. The CDR3 DNA follows: TGTGCCAGCAGCCTAGACAGCCTTGGCACAGATACGCAGTATTTT. The encoded protein is CASSLDSLGTDTQYF.

The chain has TRBV5-1 and TRBJ2-5; D assignment may be TRBD1 or TRBD2 (6 bases each). The DNA end lines up better with TRBJ2-1; the J call may be wrong. The CDR3 has 15 residues. Germline values: CDR1 SGHRS, CDR2 YFSETQ. CDR3: CASSSSGARGNEQFF. CDR3 DNA: TGCGCCAGCAGCTCCTCGGGGGCCCGGGGCAATGAGCAGTTCTTC.

The chain combines TRBV5-1 with TRBJ2-3, with 8 bases fitting TRBD1. This CDR3 is 17 amino acids long. V trimming: 0 bases; J trimming: 0 bases; junction bases outside the gene matches: 6. CDR1 is SGHRS and CDR2 is YFSETQ in the germline V gene. CDR3 amino acids: CASSLGGQASSTDTQYF. CDR3 bases: TGCGCCAGCAGCTTGGGGGGACAGGCCTCTAGCACAGATACGCAGTATTTT.